This TCR beta chain originates from a study of T cell repertoires in cytomegalovirus infection. Across the study: Based on public TCR beta signatures, there were indications of CMV infection and of a matching HLA type.

Using its own MiXCR run on the reads, TCRdb lists one record per CDR3 protein. The profile shows a few hundred thousand distinct CDR3 sequences, approximately 22% of them singletons. There are a few counts of this clonotype. What it binds is not known. Study-level findings and limits: The ex vivo response showed dominance by HLA-C-restricted CMV-specific TCR beta clonotypes. Cumulative public TCR beta family frequency identified CMV carriers with the relevant HLA.

Sequenced input: CD8+ T cells from PBMCs. This TCR was sampled from a human donor in good health (CMV status not recorded). Some clones in this sample may be carry-over from other donors' samples.

The CDR3 region is CASSEVLNTEAFF. CDR3 nucleotide sequence: TGTGCCAGCAGTGAAGTTCTGAACACTGAAGCTTTCTTT. This sequence joins TRBV6-1 and TRBJ1-1, with D unclear. The CDR3 loop spans 13 amino acids. V was clipped by 1 base and J by 0 bases, with 3 bases between them. CDR1 MNHNS and CDR2 SASEGT come from the germline V gene.